The T cell receptor (beta chain) described here comes from a study of shared clonotypes between healthy human individuals. In the original analysis: Sequence data from immunoSEQ were junction-only and lacked quality scores; consequently, filtering differed. TCRdb's table, derived via immunoSEQ multiplex PCR, lists solely in-frame clones and lacks some. V and J calls and clone size follow that table, whereas D and trimming were derived from the DNA. The sample carries about 490,000 clones, over 70% recorded once. V was clipped by 8 bases and J by 0 bases, with 14 bases between them. Germline lookup yields CDR1 MNHEY and CDR2 SMNVEV (reference sequence). This CDR3 has 14 residues. Donation came from healthy HIV-negative adults that had no recent acute infections or vaccinations.

Sequenced: PBMCs. The V and J genes are TRBV27 and TRBJ2-7, with unresolved D. This TCR was sampled from a woman between 40 and 50 years old in good health. Some clones in this sample may be carry-over from other donors' samples. DNA for the CDR3: TGTGCCAGCGCCTGGGCAGCCCTCTCCTACGAGCAGTACTTC. This codes for CASAWAALSYEQYF.